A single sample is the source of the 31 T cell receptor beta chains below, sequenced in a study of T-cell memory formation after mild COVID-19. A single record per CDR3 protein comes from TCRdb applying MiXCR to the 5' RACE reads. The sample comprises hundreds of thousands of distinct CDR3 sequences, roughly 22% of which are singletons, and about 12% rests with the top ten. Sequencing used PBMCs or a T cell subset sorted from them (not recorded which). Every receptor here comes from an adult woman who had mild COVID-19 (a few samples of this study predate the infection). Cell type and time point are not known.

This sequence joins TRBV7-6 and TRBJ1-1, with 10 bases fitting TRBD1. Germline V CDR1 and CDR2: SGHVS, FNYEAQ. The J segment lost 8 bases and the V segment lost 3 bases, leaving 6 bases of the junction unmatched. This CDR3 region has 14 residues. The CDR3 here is CASSFGTGAEEAFF. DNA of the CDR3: TGTGCCAGCAGCTTTGGGACAGGGGCAGAGGAAGCTTTCTTT.

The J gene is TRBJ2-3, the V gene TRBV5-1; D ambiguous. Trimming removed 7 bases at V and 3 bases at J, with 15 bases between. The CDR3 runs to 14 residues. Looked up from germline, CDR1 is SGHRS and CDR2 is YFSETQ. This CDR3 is CASDLEAETDTQYF. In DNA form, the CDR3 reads TGCGCCAGCGACCTTGAAGCAGAGACAGATACGCAGTATTTT.

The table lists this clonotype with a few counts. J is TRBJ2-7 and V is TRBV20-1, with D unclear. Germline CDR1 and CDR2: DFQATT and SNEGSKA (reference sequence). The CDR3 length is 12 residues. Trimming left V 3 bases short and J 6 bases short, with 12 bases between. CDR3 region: CSARGPASEQYF. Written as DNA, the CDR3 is TGCAGTGCTAGGGGCCCCGCTAGCGAGCAGTACTTC.

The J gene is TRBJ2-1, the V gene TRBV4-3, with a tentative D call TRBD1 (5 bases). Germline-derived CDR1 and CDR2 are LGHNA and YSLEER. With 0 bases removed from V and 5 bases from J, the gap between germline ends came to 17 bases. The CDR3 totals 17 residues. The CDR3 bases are TGCGCCAGCAGCCAAGATAACGAAGTAGGGGCTAACAATGAGCAGTTCTTC. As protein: CASSQDNEVGANNEQFF.

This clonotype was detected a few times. CDR3 in DNA: TGCGCCAGCAGCGGGGTCCGGGATGAGCAGTTCTTC. The encoded protein is CASSGVRDEQFF. The chain employs TRBV5-1 and TRBJ2-1; no firm D call. Germline CDR1 SGHRS, CDR2 YFSETQ. The CDR3 loop spans 12 amino acids. Trimming removed 4 bases at V and 8 bases at J, with 10 bases between.

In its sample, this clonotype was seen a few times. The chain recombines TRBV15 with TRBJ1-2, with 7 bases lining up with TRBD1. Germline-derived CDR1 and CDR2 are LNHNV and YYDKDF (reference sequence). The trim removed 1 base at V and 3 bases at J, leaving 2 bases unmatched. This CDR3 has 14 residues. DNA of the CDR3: TGTGCCACCAGCAGAGGGGACAGAGACTATGGCTACACCTTC. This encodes CATSRGDRDYGYTF.

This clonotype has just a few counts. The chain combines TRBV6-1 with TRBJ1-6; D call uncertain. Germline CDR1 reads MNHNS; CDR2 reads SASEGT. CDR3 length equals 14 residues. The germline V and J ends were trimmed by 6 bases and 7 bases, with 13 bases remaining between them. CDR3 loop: CASRMGTVNSPLHF. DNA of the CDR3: TGTGCCAGCAGGATGGGTACGGTAAATTCACCCCTCCACTTT.

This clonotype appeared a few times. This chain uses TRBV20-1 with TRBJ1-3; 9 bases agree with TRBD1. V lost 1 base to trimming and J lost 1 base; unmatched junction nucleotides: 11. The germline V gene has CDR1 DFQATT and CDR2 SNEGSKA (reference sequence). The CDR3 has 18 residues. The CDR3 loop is CSARVGTGRKLSGNTIYF. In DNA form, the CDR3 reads TGCAGTGCTAGAGTTGGGACAGGGAGAAAACTGTCTGGAAACACCATATATTTT.

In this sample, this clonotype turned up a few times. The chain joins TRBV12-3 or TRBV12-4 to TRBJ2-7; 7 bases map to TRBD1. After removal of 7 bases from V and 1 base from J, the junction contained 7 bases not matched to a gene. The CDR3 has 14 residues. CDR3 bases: TGTGCCAGCAACTGGGACAGCCGATCCTACGAGCAGTACTTC. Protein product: CASNWDSRSYEQYF.

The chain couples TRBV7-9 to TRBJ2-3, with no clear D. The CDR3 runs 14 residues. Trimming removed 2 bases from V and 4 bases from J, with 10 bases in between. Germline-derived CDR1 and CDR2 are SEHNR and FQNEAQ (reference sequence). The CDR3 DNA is TGTGCCAGCAGCTTAAGGGTATCCGCAGATACGCAGTATTTT. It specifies CASSLRVSADTQYF.

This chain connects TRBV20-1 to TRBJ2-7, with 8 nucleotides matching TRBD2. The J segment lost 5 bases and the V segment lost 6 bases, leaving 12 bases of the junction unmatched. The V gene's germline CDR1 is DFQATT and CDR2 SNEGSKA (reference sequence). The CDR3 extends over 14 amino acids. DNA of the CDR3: TGCAGTGCAGACCCCCCGGGGGGGAGGGACGAGCAGTACTTC. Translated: CSADPPGGRDEQYF.

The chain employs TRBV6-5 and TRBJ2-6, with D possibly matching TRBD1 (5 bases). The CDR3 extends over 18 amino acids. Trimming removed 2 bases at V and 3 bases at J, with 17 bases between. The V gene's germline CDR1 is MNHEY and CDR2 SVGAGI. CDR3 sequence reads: CASSYAPKGLSGANVLTF. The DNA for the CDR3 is TGTGCCAGCAGTTACGCCCCTAAGGGGCTGAGTGGGGCCAACGTCCTGACTTTC.

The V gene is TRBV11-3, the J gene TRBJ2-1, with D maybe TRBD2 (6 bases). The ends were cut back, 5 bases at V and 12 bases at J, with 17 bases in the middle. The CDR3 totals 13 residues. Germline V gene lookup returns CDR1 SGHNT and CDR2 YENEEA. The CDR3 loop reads CASSTGLGGVQFF. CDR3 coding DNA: TGTGCCAGCAGCACGGGACTGGGAGGAGTGCAGTTCTTC.

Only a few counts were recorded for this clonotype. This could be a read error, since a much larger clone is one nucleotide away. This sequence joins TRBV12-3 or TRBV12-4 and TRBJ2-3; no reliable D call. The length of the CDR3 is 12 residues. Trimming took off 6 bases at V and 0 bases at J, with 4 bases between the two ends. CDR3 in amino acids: CASRFSTDTQYF. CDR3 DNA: TGTGCCAGCAGGTTTAGCACAGATACGCAGTATTTT.

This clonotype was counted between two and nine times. CDR3 DNA sequence: TGCAGTGCTAGAGCCGGGGGGGATGGCACCGGGGAGCTGTTTTTT. Its protein is CSARAGGDGTGELFF. V gene TRBV20-1 combines with J gene TRBJ2-2, with 8 nucleotides matching TRBD2. The V gene end was trimmed by 1 base and the J gene end by 4 bases; junction bases not matched to a gene: 5. Germline V gene data show CDR1 as DFQATT and CDR2 as SNEGSKA (reference sequence). The CDR3 sequence is 15 residues long.

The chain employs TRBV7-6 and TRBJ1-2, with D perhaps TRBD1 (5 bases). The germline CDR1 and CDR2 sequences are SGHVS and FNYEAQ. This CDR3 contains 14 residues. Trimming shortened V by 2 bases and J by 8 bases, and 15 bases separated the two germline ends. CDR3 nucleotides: TGTGCCAGCAGCTTATTCGATTCATCAGGGGGCTACACCTTC. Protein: CASSLFDSSGGYTF.

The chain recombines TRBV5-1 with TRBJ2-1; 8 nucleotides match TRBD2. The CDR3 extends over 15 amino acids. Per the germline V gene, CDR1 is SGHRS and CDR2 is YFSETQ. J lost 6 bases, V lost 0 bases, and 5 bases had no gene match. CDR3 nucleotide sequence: TGCGCCAGCAGCTTGGAAGCGGGAGCCTTCAATGAGCAGTTCTTC. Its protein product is CASSLEAGAFNEQFF.

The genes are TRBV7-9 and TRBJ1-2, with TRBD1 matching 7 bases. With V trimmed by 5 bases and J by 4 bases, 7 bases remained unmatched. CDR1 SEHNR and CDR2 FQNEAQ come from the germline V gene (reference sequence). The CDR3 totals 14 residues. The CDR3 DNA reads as TGTGCCAGCAGCCGACAGGGCGTTACCTATGGCTACACCTTC. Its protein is CASSRQGVTYGYTF.

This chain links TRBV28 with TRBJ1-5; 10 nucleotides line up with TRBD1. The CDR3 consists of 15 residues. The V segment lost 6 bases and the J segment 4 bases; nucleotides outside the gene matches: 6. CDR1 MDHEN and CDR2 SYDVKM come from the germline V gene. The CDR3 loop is CASRRPGQGNQPQHF. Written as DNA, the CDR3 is TGTGCCAGCAGACGCCCGGGACAGGGGAATCAGCCCCAGCATTTT.

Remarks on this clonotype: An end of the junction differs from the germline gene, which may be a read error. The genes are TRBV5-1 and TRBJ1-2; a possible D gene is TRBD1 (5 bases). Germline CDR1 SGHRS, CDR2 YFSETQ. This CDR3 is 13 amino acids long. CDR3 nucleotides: TGCGCCAGCAGGTTGGACGACAGCTATGGCTACACCTTC. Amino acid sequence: CASRLDDSYGYTF.

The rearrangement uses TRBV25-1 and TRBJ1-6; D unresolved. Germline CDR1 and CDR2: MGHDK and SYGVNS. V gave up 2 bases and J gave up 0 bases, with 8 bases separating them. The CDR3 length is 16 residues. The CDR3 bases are TGTGCCAGCAGTGAAAAGTCGGGCTCCTATAATTCACCCCTCCACTTT. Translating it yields CASSEKSGSYNSPLHF.

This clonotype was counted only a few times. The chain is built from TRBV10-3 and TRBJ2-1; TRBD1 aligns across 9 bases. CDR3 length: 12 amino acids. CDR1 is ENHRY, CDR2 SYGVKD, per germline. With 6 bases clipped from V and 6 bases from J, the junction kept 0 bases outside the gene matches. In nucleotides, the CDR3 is TGTGCCATCAGGACAGGGGGCAATGAGCAGTTCTTC. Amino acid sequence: CAIRTGGNEQFF.

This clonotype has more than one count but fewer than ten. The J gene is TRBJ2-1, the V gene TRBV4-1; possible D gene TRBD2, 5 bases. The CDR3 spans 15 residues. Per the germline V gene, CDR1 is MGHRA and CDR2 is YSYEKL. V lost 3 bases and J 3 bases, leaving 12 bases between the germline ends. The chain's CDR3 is CASSQIIRDYNEQFF. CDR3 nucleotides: TGCGCCAGCAGCCAGATAATCCGGGACTACAATGAGCAGTTCTTC.

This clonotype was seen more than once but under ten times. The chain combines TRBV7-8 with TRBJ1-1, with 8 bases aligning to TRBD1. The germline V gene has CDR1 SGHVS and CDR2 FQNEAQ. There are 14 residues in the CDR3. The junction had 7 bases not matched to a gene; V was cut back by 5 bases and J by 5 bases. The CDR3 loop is CASSPGTGRTEAFF. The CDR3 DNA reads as TGTGCCAGCAGCCCGGGGACAGGTAGGACTGAAGCTTTCTTT.

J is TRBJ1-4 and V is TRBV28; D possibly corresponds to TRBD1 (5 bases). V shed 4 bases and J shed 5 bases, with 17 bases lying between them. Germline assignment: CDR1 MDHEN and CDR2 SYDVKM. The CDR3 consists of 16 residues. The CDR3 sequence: CASSSDGLGANEKLFF. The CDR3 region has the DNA TGTGCCAGCAGTTCCGACGGGTTAGGGGCCAATGAAAAACTGTTTTTT. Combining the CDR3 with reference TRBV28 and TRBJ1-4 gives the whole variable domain DVKVTQSSRYLVKRTGEKVFLECVQDMDHENMFWYRQDPGLGLRLIYFSYDVKMKEKGDIPEGYSVSREKKERFSLILESASTNQTSMYLCASSSDGLGANEKLFFGSGTQLSVL.

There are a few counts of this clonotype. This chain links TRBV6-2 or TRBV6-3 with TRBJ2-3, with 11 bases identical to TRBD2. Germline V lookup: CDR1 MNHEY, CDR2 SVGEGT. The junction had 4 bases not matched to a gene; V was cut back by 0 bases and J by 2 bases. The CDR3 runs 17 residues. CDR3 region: CASSYSGLAVDTDTQYF. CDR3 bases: TGTGCCAGCAGTTACTCGGGACTAGCGGTGGACACAGATACGCAGTATTTT.

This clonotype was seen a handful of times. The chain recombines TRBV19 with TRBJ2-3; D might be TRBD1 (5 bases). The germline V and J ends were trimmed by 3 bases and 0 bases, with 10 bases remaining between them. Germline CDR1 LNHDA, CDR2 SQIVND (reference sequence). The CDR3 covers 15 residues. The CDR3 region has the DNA TGTGCCAGTAGTATCAAGGGGCCGAGCACAGATACGCAGTATTTT. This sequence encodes CASSIKGPSTDTQYF. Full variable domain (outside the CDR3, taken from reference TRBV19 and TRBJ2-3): DGGITQSPKYLFRKEGQNVTLSCEQNLNHDAMYWYRQDPGQGLRLIYYSQIVNDFQKGDIAEGYSVSREKKESFPLTVTSAQKNPTAFYLCASSIKGPSTDTQYFGPGTRLTVL.

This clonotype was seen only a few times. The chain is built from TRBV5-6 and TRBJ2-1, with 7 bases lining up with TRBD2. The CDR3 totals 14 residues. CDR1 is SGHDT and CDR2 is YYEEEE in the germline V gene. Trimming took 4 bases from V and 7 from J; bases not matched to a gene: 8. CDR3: CASSSRGSPNEQFF. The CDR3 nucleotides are TGTGCCAGCAGCAGTCGCGGGAGCCCGAATGAGCAGTTCTTC.

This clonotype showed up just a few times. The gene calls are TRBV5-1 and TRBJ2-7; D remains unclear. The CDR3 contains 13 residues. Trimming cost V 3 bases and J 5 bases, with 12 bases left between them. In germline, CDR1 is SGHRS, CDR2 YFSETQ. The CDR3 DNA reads TGCGCCAGCAGCTCCTCCGGTGTTAACGAGCAGTACTTC. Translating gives CASSSSGVNEQYF.

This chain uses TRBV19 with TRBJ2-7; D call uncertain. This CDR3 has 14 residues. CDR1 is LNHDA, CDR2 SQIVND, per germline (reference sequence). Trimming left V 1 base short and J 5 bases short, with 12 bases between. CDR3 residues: CASSIGREWDEQYF. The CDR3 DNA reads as TGTGCCAGTAGTATAGGAAGGGAATGGGACGAGCAGTACTTC.

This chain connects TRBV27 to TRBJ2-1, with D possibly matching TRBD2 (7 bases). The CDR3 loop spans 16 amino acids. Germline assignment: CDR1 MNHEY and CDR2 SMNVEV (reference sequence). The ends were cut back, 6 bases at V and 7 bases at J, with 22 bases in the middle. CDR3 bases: TGTGCCAGCAGAGGGGGATGGGAGGGCCAATGGAATGAGCAGTTCTTC. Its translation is CASRGGWEGQWNEQFF.